This T cell receptor beta chain was sequenced during a study of technical replicates of blood from a handful of donors. The table came from immunoSEQ multiplex PCR; TCRdb's copy has only in-frame clones and leaves some out. This sample has roughly 93,000 clones, with 95% found just once. V was cut by 7 bases and J by 8 bases, with 14 bases left in between. The germline V gene encodes CDR1 LNHDA and CDR2 SQIVND (reference sequence). The CDR3 sequence is 12 residues long. The clonotype comes from a human donor in good health. The specimen was T cells isolated from PBMCs. The rearrangement joins TRBV19 to TRBJ1-1; possibly TRBD1 for D (6 bases). CDR3 loop: CASINPRGEAFF. CDR3 DNA sequence: TGTGCCAGTATTAATCCCAGGGGCGAAGCTTTCTTT.